Below are 20 T cell receptor beta chains sequenced from a single sample in a study of OX40 agonist ivuxolimab in advanced cancers. The table came from immunoSEQ multiplex PCR; TCRdb's copy has only in-frame clones and leaves some out. The sample shows tens of thousands of clones, 87% of them seen only once. The source material was CD4+ or CD8+ T cells sorted from blood, sampled in a trial of the OX40 agonist ivuxolimab. These receptors came from an adult with an advanced solid tumor such as melanoma, head and neck, liver or kidney cancer.

The chain joins TRBV30 to TRBJ1-6; no reliable D call. V gave up 7 bases and J gave up 7 bases, with 11 bases separating them. The CDR3 contains 12 residues. Per the germline V gene, CDR1 is GTSNPN and CDR2 is SVGIG (reference sequence). The CDR3 DNA sequence: TGTGCCTACCGATTACCGAATTCACCCCTCCACTTT. Its protein product is CAYRLPNSPLHF.

The chain combines TRBV5-1 with TRBJ2-3, with a possible D match to TRBD2 (6 bases). This CDR3 comprises 17 residues. V was shortened by 0 bases and J by 6 bases, with 20 bases between the two germline ends. Germline V gene lookup returns CDR1 SGHRS and CDR2 YFSETQ. The CDR3 is CASSLALVSGAGDTQYF. The CDR3 DNA follows: TGCGCCAGCAGCTTGGCTCTGGTTAGCGGAGCCGGGGATACGCAGTATTTT. Full variable domain (rest looked up from reference TRBV5-1 and TRBJ2-3): KAGVTQTPRYLIKTRGQQVTLSCSPISGHRSVSWYQQTPGQGLQFLFEYFSETQRNKGNFPGRFSGRQFSNSRSEMNVSTLELGDSALYLCASSLALVSGAGDTQYFGPGTRLTVL.

The rearrangement links TRBV2 to TRBJ1-1, with 8 bases matching TRBD1. Germline lookup yields CDR1 SNHLY and CDR2 FYNNEI. This CDR3 is 14 amino acids long. V was clipped by 5 bases and J by 1 base; unmatched bases: 3. The CDR3 DNA reads as TGTGCCAGCAGTCCGGACAGGGAGAACACTGAAGCTTTCTTT. Residues: CASSPDRENTEAFF. The complete variable domain, with remaining parts taken from reference TRBV2 and TRBJ1-1, reads EPEVTQTPSHQVTQMGQEVILRCVPISNHLYFYWYRQILGQKVEFLVSFYNNEISEKSEIFDDQFSVERPDGSNFTLKIRSTKLEDSAMYFCASSPDRENTEAFFGQGTRLTVV.

This chain uses TRBV7-3 with TRBJ2-2; D call uncertain. The ends were cut back, 2 bases at V and 6 bases at J, with 4 bases in the middle. This CDR3 spans 12 amino acids. Germline V gives CDR1 SGHTA, CDR2 FQGTGA. DNA for the CDR3: TGTGCCAGCAGCTTACTCGCCGGGGAGCTGTTTTTT. Translation gives CASSLLAGELFF.

DNA for the CDR3: TGCGCCAGCAGCCAAGATCAAGGGGAGAACTATGGCTACACCTTC. The encoded protein is CASSQDQGENYGYTF. The chain has TRBV4-1 and TRBJ1-2, with D perhaps matching TRBD1 (5 bases). Trimming removed 0 bases at V and 2 bases at J, with 10 bases between. The germline V gene has CDR1 MGHRA and CDR2 YSYEKL. The CDR3 extends over 15 amino acids.

This clone was detected only a few times. The chain is built from TRBV20-1 and TRBJ2-1; no clear D. The V gene's germline CDR1 is DFQATT and CDR2 SNEGSKA (reference sequence). The CDR3 contains 11 residues. The V gene lost 3 bases and the J gene lost 6 bases, with 6 bases spanning the gap. DNA of the CDR3: TGCAGTGCTAGTCGGAGCAATGAGCAGTTCTTC. Protein: CSASRSNEQFF.

This clone was seen a few times. The genes are TRBV5-6 and TRBJ2-7, with D possibly being TRBD1 or TRBD2 (5 bases each). Germline V gene sequence: CDR1 SGHDT, CDR2 YYEEEE. The CDR3 contains 14 residues. V lost 2 bases and J 0 bases, leaving 9 bases between the germline ends. The CDR3 region has the DNA TGTGCCAGCAGCTTCAGGGAGAGCTCCTACGAGCAGTACTTC. Translation gives CASSFRESSYEQYF.

This chain uses TRBV9 with TRBJ2-1; 9 positions match TRBD2. Germline trimming cut 0 bases from V and 7 bases from J; bases unmatched to any gene: 8. This CDR3 is built from 16 residues. In germline, CDR1 is SGDLS, CDR2 YYNGEE. Written as DNA, the CDR3 is TGTGCCAGCAGCGTAGGTGCTAGCGGGATGTTTAATGAGCAGTTCTTC. As protein: CASSVGASGMFNEQFF.

This rearrangement joins TRBV7-2 to TRBJ1-6; D not certain. CDR3 length equals 13 residues. CDR1 SGHTA and CDR2 FQGNSA come from the germline V gene. V was cut by 5 bases and J by 14 bases, with 16 bases left in between. The CDR3 sequence: CASSQRIETTLHF. Written as DNA, the CDR3 is TGTGCCAGCAGCCAAAGAATAGAAACCACCCTCCACTTT.

The chain recombines TRBV5-1 with TRBJ2-1, with D uncertain. CDR1 is SGHRS, CDR2 YFSETQ, per germline. Trimming took off 0 bases at V and 6 bases at J, with 10 bases between the two ends. CDR3 length: 14 amino acids. The CDR3 nucleotides are TGCGCCAGCAGCTTGGCCGGTAGCAGCAATGAGCAGTTCTTC. Amino acids: CASSLAGSSNEQFF.

The chain combines TRBV10-3 with TRBJ1-2; no clear D. Germline loops: CDR1 ENHRY, CDR2 SYGVKD. Trimming removed 5 bases at V and 3 bases at J, with 10 bases between. The length of the CDR3 is 13 residues. The CDR3 is CAISTDGDYGYTF. The CDR3, as DNA: TGTGCCATCAGTACCGACGGAGACTATGGCTACACCTTC.

The V call is TRBV10-1, the J call TRBJ2-6; D unresolved. V gave up 10 bases and J gave up 2 bases, with 15 bases separating them. Germline values: CDR1 WNHNN, CDR2 SYGVQD (reference sequence). CDR3 length equals 15 residues. The CDR3 DNA reads as TGCGCCAACTCGTATATGTGGACTGGGGCCAACGTCCTGACTTTC. This encodes CANSYMWTGANVLTF.

This clone has just a few counts. The chain combines TRBV28 with TRBJ1-3; 12 bases map to TRBD1. V lost 3 bases and J lost 6; bases outside the gene matches: 0. The germline V gene has CDR1 MDHEN and CDR2 SYDVKM. The CDR3 totals 14 residues. CDR3 bases: TGTGCCAGCAGTTTGGGACAGGGGGCAAACACCATATATTTT. Translating gives CASSLGQGANTIYF.

The chain uses TRBV25-1 and TRBJ1-1, with 10 positions matching TRBD1. The J segment lost 0 bases and the V segment lost 3 bases, leaving 1 base of the junction unmatched. The CDR3 contains 15 residues. CDR1 MGHDK and CDR2 SYGVNS come from the germline V gene. CDR3 sequence (DNA): TGTGCCAGCAGTGAGGACAGGGGGGTGAACACTGAAGCTTTCTTT. Translated, it gives CASSEDRGVNTEAFF.

J is TRBJ2-1 and V is TRBV7-2; D tentatively reads TRBD1 or TRBD2 (5 bases each). This CDR3 is 17 amino acids long. V was shortened by 1 base and J by 1 base, with 14 bases between the two germline ends. The germline CDR1 and CDR2 sequences are SGHTA and FQGNSA. DNA for the CDR3: TGTGCCAGCAGCTTAGTTGGGACGGGCTCGTCCTACAATGAGCAGTTCTTC. Its protein is CASSLVGTGSSYNEQFF.

This chain joins TRBV4-2 and TRBJ1-2; TRBD1 is a possible D gene (5 bases). The V gene's germline CDR1 is LGHNA and CDR2 YNFKEQ. V was clipped by 4 bases and J by 8 bases, with 23 bases between them. This CDR3 has 16 residues. This CDR3 reads CASSLQGLQFSQGYTF. CDR3 sequence (DNA): TGTGCCAGCAGCCTGCAGGGACTCCAATTCTCGCAAGGCTACACCTTC.

The V and J genes are TRBV9 and TRBJ2-3; 8 bases fit TRBD2. Germline V lookup: CDR1 SGDLS, CDR2 YYNGEE. The CDR3 covers 16 residues. The ends lost 0 bases at V and 3 bases at J; junction bases unmatched: 6. The CDR3 loop reads CASSVDLSGRTDTQYF. In nucleotides, the CDR3 is TGTGCCAGCAGCGTAGATTTAAGCGGGAGAACAGATACGCAGTATTTT.

The rearrangement joins TRBV7-9 to TRBJ2-3; 8 bases match TRBD2. The CDR3 spans 14 residues. Germline V gene sequence: CDR1 SEHNR, CDR2 FQNEAQ (reference sequence). J was trimmed by 6 bases and V by 5 bases; bases with no gene match: 7. CDR3 DNA: TGTGCCAGCAGCCCGGGAGGGGTCGGGGATACGCAGTATTTT. Amino acid sequence: CASSPGGVGDTQYF.

V is TRBV4-3 and J is TRBJ2-1, with D possibly being TRBD1 (6 bases). V was shortened by 0 bases and J by 6 bases, with 21 bases between the two germline ends. The CDR3 length is 18 residues. Germline V gene sequence: CDR1 LGHNA, CDR2 YSLEER. CDR3 loop: CASSQDMVQGMPLNEQFF. The CDR3 region has the DNA TGCGCCAGCAGCCAAGATATGGTTCAGGGGATGCCCCTCAATGAGCAGTTCTTC.

J is TRBJ1-1 and V is TRBV30; D gene uncertain. V lost 3 bases and J 1 base, leaving 6 bases between the germline ends. The V gene's germline CDR1 is GTSNPN and CDR2 SVGIG (reference sequence). The CDR3 sequence is 12 residues long. The CDR3 loop reads CAWSDPNTEAFF. The CDR3 DNA reads as TGTGCCTGGAGCGATCCGAACACTGAAGCTTTCTTT.